Listed here is a single TCR beta chain. The sample comes from a study of blood T cell repertoires in COVID-19. The data were produced by immunoSEQ multiplex PCR, yet TCRdb's version contains in-frame clones alone and is incomplete. The sample lists roughly 150,000 clones; about four fifths were seen once. The material sequenced was peripheral blood. The TCR sequence derives from a woman of 80 years or more with COVID-19, enrolled during active disease.

The CDR3 spells CASSSGHYQETQYF. The CDR3 DNA reads TGTGCCAGCAGCTCCGGACATTACCAAGAGACCCAGTACTTC. The rearrangement joins TRBV7-2 to TRBJ2-5; possible D gene TRBD1, 5 bases. CDR3 length equals 14 residues. V dropped 4 bases and J dropped 0 bases, with 9 bases sitting between them. From germline, CDR1 is SGHTA and CDR2 FQGNSA.